This section outlines one T cell receptor (beta chain) sequence together with its context. Collection yielded 2.5 to 3 ml of blood per donor. This entry belongs to a study of monozygotic twins with inflammatory bowel disease. Germline values: CDR1 KGHSH, CDR2 LQKENI. The CDR3 is 19 amino acids. TCRdb reanalyzed the 5' RACE reads, giving one entry per CDR3 protein sequence and no DNA. The table for this sample gives approximately 300,000 distinct CDR3 sequences. The V gene is TRBV18, the J gene TRBJ1-5; TCRdb's D gene call, TRBD1, goes unchecked for lack of DNA. Sequencing used blood. The origin of this receptor is a human donor with ulcerative colitis or Crohn's disease, or a healthy co-twin of an affected twin (not recorded which). The CDR3 reads CASSPQGEGMWWSNQPQHF.